This is a list of T cell receptor beta chains from one sample in a study of neurological immune-mediated disorders. TCRdb re-called the 5' RACE reads with MiXCR, one entry per CDR3 protein. The table shows about 95,000 distinct CDR3 sequences, with roughly 3.5% occurring only once. The sequencing input was PBMCs. The source is a woman aged 18-35 years with multiple sclerosis. The CDR3 runs from the conserved cysteine through the conserved F or W. D genes are given only for firm matches. Some rows mark clone size as missing; the rest say once, few, many or name a class of expanded clone.

clone_size: many; d_call: TRBD2; cdr3_length: 21; v_call: TRBV12-3/TRBV12-4; j_call: TRBJ2-1; cdr3_nt: TGTGCCAGCAGTTTTCGGGGGACTAGCGGGACTCGACAAAGCTCCTACAATGAGCAGTTCTTC; cdr3_aa: CASSFRGTSGTRQSSYNEQFF
clone_size: many; d_call: NA; cdr3_length: 12; v_call: TRBV20-1; j_call: TRBJ1-2; cdr3_nt: TGCAGTGCCCTTTTAGGGAACTATGGCTACACCTTC; cdr3_aa: CSALLGNYGYTF
clone_size: NA; d_call: TRBD1; cdr3_length: 15; v_call: TRBV5-5; j_call: TRBJ2-1; cdr3_nt: TGTGCCAGCAGCCGCGGGGACAGGGACTACAATGAGCAGTTCTTC; cdr3_aa: CASSRGDRDYNEQFF
clone_size: many; d_call: NA; cdr3_length: 14; v_call: TRBV20-1; j_call: TRBJ2-2; cdr3_nt: TGCAGTGCTGATGTCAGCGATACACCGGGAGAGCTGTTTTTT; cdr3_aa: CSADVSDTPGELFF
clone_size: NA; d_call: NA; cdr3_length: 15; v_call: TRBV11-3; j_call: TRBJ1-6; cdr3_nt: TGTGCCAGCAGCCCCCCCGAGAGGAGGTGTTCACCCCTCCACTTT; cdr3_aa: CASSPPERRCSPLHF
clone_size: many; d_call: NA; cdr3_length: 14; v_call: TRBV7-2; j_call: TRBJ1-1; cdr3_nt: TGTGCCAGCAGCTTTGGGGGGGGGTACACTGAAGCTTTCTTT; cdr3_aa: CASSFGGGYTEAFF
clone_size: many; d_call: NA; cdr3_length: 16; v_call: TRBV5-5; j_call: TRBJ2-1; cdr3_nt: TGTGCCAGCAGCTCCAACCCCCTACCGACTCTCCGTGAGCAGTTCTTC; cdr3_aa: CASSSNPLPTLREQFF
clone_size: many; d_call: TRBD2; cdr3_length: 15; v_call: TRBV6-5; j_call: TRBJ2-1; cdr3_nt: TGTGCCAGCAGTTACAGCGGGGGGGGTTACAATGAGCAGTTCTTC; cdr3_aa: CASSYSGGGYNEQFF
clone_size: many; d_call: NA; cdr3_length: 15; v_call: TRBV7-9; j_call: TRBJ1-1; cdr3_nt: TGTGCCAGCAGCTTAGACAGGTGGGCGAACACTGAAGCTTTCTTT; cdr3_aa: CASSLDRWANTEAFF
clone_size: many; d_call: TRBD2; cdr3_length: 17; v_call: TRBV7-2; j_call: TRBJ2-1; cdr3_nt: TGTGCCAGCAGCTCGATCTTACTAGCGGGAGGGCCGATTGAGCAGTTCTTC; cdr3_aa: CASSSILLAGGPIEQFF
clone_size: NA; d_call: NA; cdr3_length: 14; v_call: TRBV7-2; j_call: TRBJ2-5; cdr3_nt: TGTGCCAGCAGTGGAAGGTATGACCAAGAGACCCAGTACTTC; cdr3_aa: CASSGRYDQETQYF
clone_size: many; d_call: NA; cdr3_length: 14; v_call: TRBV5-1; j_call: TRBJ1-4; cdr3_nt: TGCGCCAGCAGCTTGAGAGGTGGGCGGGAAAAACTGTTTTTT; cdr3_aa: CASSLRGGREKLFF
clone_size: many; d_call: TRBD1; cdr3_length: 17; v_call: TRBV11-2; j_call: TRBJ2-3; cdr3_nt: TGTGCCAGCAGCTTATTTCCCCAGCCAGGGGGTGTCGATACGCAGTATTTT; cdr3_aa: CASSLFPQPGGVDTQYF
clone_size: many; d_call: NA; cdr3_length: 14; v_call: TRBV6-2/TRBV6-3; j_call: TRBJ2-1; cdr3_nt: TGTGCCAGCAGAATCATTAGCGGACACAATGAGCAGTTCTTC; cdr3_aa: CASRIISGHNEQFF
clone_size: many; d_call: NA; cdr3_length: 17; v_call: TRBV5-1; j_call: TRBJ2-1; cdr3_nt: TGCGCCAGCAGCTTGGCCAATCGACAGGTTGTTGGAGATGAGCAGTTCTTC; cdr3_aa: CASSLANRQVVGDEQFF
clone_size: many; d_call: NA; cdr3_length: 13; v_call: TRBV16; j_call: TRBJ1-5; cdr3_nt: TGTGCCAGCAGCCAATCTCTAGATCAGCCCCAGCATTTT; cdr3_aa: CASSQSLDQPQHF
clone_size: many; d_call: NA; cdr3_length: 14; v_call: TRBV29-1; j_call: TRBJ2-1; cdr3_nt: TGCAGCGTTGAAGTTTATGAGGTCTACAATGAGCAGTTCTTC; cdr3_aa: CSVEVYEVYNEQFF
clone_size: many; d_call: NA; cdr3_length: 14; v_call: TRBV7-9; j_call: TRBJ1-1; cdr3_nt: TGTGCCAGCAGCTTCGCACCAGCACACACTGAAGCTTTCTTT; cdr3_aa: CASSFAPAHTEAFF
clone_size: many; d_call: TRBD1; cdr3_length: 14; v_call: TRBV6-2/TRBV6-3; j_call: TRBJ2-7; cdr3_nt: TGTGCCAGCAGTCGACGACAGGGGAATTACGAGCAGTACTTC; cdr3_aa: CASSRRQGNYEQYF
clone_size: many; d_call: TRBD1; cdr3_length: 14; v_call: TRBV20-1; j_call: TRBJ1-6; cdr3_nt: TGCAGTGCTCAGGGACAGGGGGATAATTCACCCCTCCACTTT; cdr3_aa: CSAQGQGDNSPLHF
clone_size: many; d_call: TRBD2; cdr3_length: 17; v_call: TRBV7-9; j_call: TRBJ2-3; cdr3_nt: TGTGCCAGCAGCTCTACTGGGACTAGCGGGAGTCCAGATACGCAGTATTTT; cdr3_aa: CASSSTGTSGSPDTQYF
clone_size: many; d_call: NA; cdr3_length: 15; v_call: TRBV5-6; j_call: TRBJ2-3; cdr3_nt: TGTGCCAGCAGCTTAGAGGGGGTGGGCACAGATACGCAGTATTTT; cdr3_aa: CASSLEGVGTDTQYF
clone_size: many; d_call: NA; cdr3_length: 16; v_call: TRBV5-5; j_call: TRBJ2-2; cdr3_nt: TGTGCCAGCAGCTTTTATGGCGGAAAGAACACCGGGGAGCTGTTTTTT; cdr3_aa: CASSFYGGKNTGELFF
clone_size: NA; d_call: NA; cdr3_length: 15; v_call: TRBV30; j_call: TRBJ2-1; cdr3_nt: TGTGCCTGGAGTCGGGACACAACCTCCTACAATGAGCAGTTCTTC; cdr3_aa: CAWSRDTTSYNEQFF
clone_size: many; d_call: TRBD1; cdr3_length: 17; v_call: TRBV29-1; j_call: TRBJ1-4; cdr3_nt: TGCAGCCAAGATGGTTTGACAGGGGGCGCCGGAGATGAAAAACTGTTTTTT; cdr3_aa: CSQDGLTGGAGDEKLFF
clone_size: many; d_call: NA; cdr3_length: 19; v_call: TRBV15; j_call: TRBJ2-7; cdr3_nt: TGTGCCACCAGCAGAGATAGTAGGAGTGCGGCCCCCTATAGATGGGAGCAGTACTTC; cdr3_aa: CATSRDSRSAAPYRWEQYF
clone_size: many; d_call: TRBD1; cdr3_length: 14; v_call: TRBV5-1; j_call: TRBJ2-7; cdr3_nt: TGCGCCAGCAATACCGGGACAGGGTCCTCCGAGCAGTACTTC; cdr3_aa: CASNTGTGSSEQYF
clone_size: NA; d_call: NA; cdr3_length: 16; v_call: TRBV6-1; j_call: TRBJ2-3; cdr3_nt: TGTGCCAGCAATCCGGCCGGGACACGAATCACAGATACGCAGTATTTT; cdr3_aa: CASNPAGTRITDTQYF
clone_size: many; d_call: NA; cdr3_length: 13; v_call: TRBV20-1; j_call: TRBJ2-3; cdr3_nt: TGCAGTGCCGCTAGTCCCGTCGCAGATACGCAGTATTTT; cdr3_aa: CSAASPVADTQYF
clone_size: NA; d_call: NA; cdr3_length: 15; v_call: TRBV5-1; j_call: TRBJ2-1; cdr3_nt: TGCGCCAGCAGCCGGGACGGTAGCTCCTACAATGAGCAGTTCTTC; cdr3_aa: CASSRDGSSYNEQFF
clone_size: many; d_call: NA; cdr3_length: 15; v_call: TRBV5-6; j_call: TRBJ2-3; cdr3_nt: TGTGCCAGCAGCTTGGGAGGAGGCTCCCCGGATACGCAGTATTTT; cdr3_aa: CASSLGGGSPDTQYF
clone_size: many; d_call: NA; cdr3_length: 16; v_call: TRBV5-8; j_call: TRBJ2-5; cdr3_nt: TGTGCCAGCAGCTCTCCGAGGGGGGGGAGCGCAGAGACCCAGTACTTC; cdr3_aa: CASSSPRGGSAETQYF
clone_size: many; d_call: TRBD2; cdr3_length: 16; v_call: TRBV20-1; j_call: TRBJ2-4; cdr3_nt: TGCAGTGCTAGAGATGGGGGACTAGCGGGTAGAGACATTCAGTACTTC; cdr3_aa: CSARDGGLAGRDIQYF
clone_size: many; d_call: TRBD2; cdr3_length: 14; v_call: TRBV7-8; j_call: TRBJ2-2; cdr3_nt: TGTGCCAGCAGCCCCCCCGGGGGGTCCGGGGAGCTGTTTTTT; cdr3_aa: CASSPPGGSGELFF
clone_size: many; d_call: NA; cdr3_length: 14; v_call: TRBV12-3/TRBV12-4; j_call: TRBJ2-2; cdr3_nt: TGTGCCAGCAGTTTAGCGGGGGACTCCGGGGAGCTGTTTTTT; cdr3_aa: CASSLAGDSGELFF
clone_size: NA; d_call: NA; cdr3_length: 13; v_call: TRBV29-1; j_call: TRBJ1-2; cdr3_nt: TGCAGCGTTGAAGATCAGCGTAGGCGAGGCTACACCTTC; cdr3_aa: CSVEDQRRRGYTF
clone_size: many; d_call: NA; cdr3_length: 13; v_call: TRBV5-1; j_call: TRBJ2-3; cdr3_nt: TGCGCCAGCAGCGTACAGGGCACAGATACGCAGTATTTT; cdr3_aa: CASSVQGTDTQYF
clone_size: many; d_call: NA; cdr3_length: 15; v_call: TRBV5-1; j_call: TRBJ2-1; cdr3_nt: TGCGCCAGCAGCTTGGGCGACGGAACCTACAATGAGCAGTTCTTC; cdr3_aa: CASSLGDGTYNEQFF
clone_size: NA; d_call: NA; cdr3_length: 15; v_call: TRBV21-1; j_call: TRBJ2-5; cdr3_nt: TGTGCCAGCACCAGCCTGGCAGGGGACAGAGAGACCCAGTACTTC; cdr3_aa: CASTSLAGDRETQYF
clone_size: many; d_call: TRBD1; cdr3_length: 15; v_call: TRBV7-9; j_call: TRBJ2-7; cdr3_nt: TGTGCCAGCAGCGATGACAGGGAAGGGTCCTACGAGCAGTACTTC; cdr3_aa: CASSDDREGSYEQYF
clone_size: many; d_call: NA; cdr3_length: 14; v_call: TRBV5-5; j_call: TRBJ1-2; cdr3_nt: TGTGCCAGCAGCTACGGACAGTCTGCGTATGGCTACACCTTC; cdr3_aa: CASSYGQSAYGYTF
clone_size: many; d_call: TRBD2; cdr3_length: 17; v_call: TRBV24-1; j_call: TRBJ2-1; cdr3_nt: TGTGCCACCAGTGCCACAGGGACTAGCGGGAGAGTCGGAGAGCAGTTCTTC; cdr3_aa: CATSATGTSGRVGEQFF
clone_size: many; d_call: NA; cdr3_length: 13; v_call: TRBV6-5; j_call: TRBJ2-1; cdr3_nt: TGTGCCAGCAGTTACACCGCCCCCAATGAGCAGTTCTTC; cdr3_aa: CASSYTAPNEQFF
clone_size: few; d_call: NA; cdr3_length: 15; v_call: TRBV5-1; j_call: TRBJ1-2; cdr3_nt: TGCGCCAGCAGCTTGGAGGCGGGGATGACCTATGGCTACACCTTC; cdr3_aa: CASSLEAGMTYGYTF